This is a list of T cell receptor beta chains from one sample in a study of blood T cell repertoires in COVID-19. This table comes from immunoSEQ multiplex PCR, and its TCRdb copy is limited to in-frame clones, with some not included. The sample lists 65,000 to 85,000 clones, approximately 80% seen once, with 15% to 20% in the top ten. The sample taken for sequencing was peripheral blood. The source is a woman in her sixties or seventies with acute or convalescent COVID-19. Each CDR3 is given with its conserved first and last residue. D genes are given only for firm matches. Clone size is not always given. Where it is, it says once, few, many or a class for expanded clones.

d_call j_call v_call clone_size cdr3_aa cdr3_nt
TRBD1 TRBJ1-2 TRBV5-6 . CASSGYRGLNYGYTF TGTGCCAGCAGCGGATACAGGGGGCTGAACTATGGCTACACCTTC
. TRBJ2-5 TRBV27 few CASSLSPYQETQYF TGTGCCAGCAGTTTATCCCCGTACCAAGAGACCCAGTACTTC
. TRBJ1-1 TRBV5-1 . CASSPLAGTEAFF TGCGCCAGCAGTCCTTTGGCGGGCACTGAAGCTTTCTTT
. TRBJ2-5 TRBV6-5 . CATSTPGRETQYF TGTGCCACTTCAACACCGGGAAGAGAGACCCAGTACTTC
. TRBJ2-7 TRBV5-1 . CASSLSQGNPYEQYF TGCGCCAGCAGCTTGTCGCAGGGCAATCCCTACGAGCAGTACTTC
. TRBJ2-1 TRBV19 few CASSRGQYNEQFF TGTGCCAGTAGTAGGGGCCAGTACAATGAGCAGTTCTTC
. TRBJ1-1 TRBV27 . CASRSGMALGNTEAFF TGTGCCAGCCGATCAGGGATGGCTTTGGGGAACACTGAAGCTTTCTTT
. TRBJ2-7 TRBV24-1 . CATSPRGSYEQYF TGTGCCACCTCTCCACGAGGCTCCTACGAGCAGTACTTC
. TRBJ1-4 TRBV9 . CASSADETGLKLFF TGTGCCAGCAGCGCAGACGAGACAGGATTGAAACTGTTTTTT
. TRBJ2-2 TRBV12-5 once CASGLVQAGYRTGELFF TGTGCTAGTGGTTTGGTGCAAGCGGGCTACAGAACCGGGGAGCTGTTTTTT
. TRBJ2-7 TRBV5-1 . CASNPLQGTNEQYF TGCGCCAGCAACCCTCTCCAGGGGACCAACGAGCAGTACTTC
TRBD2 TRBJ2-7 TRBV7-2 . CASSPGLAGAYEQYF TGTGCCAGCAGCCCGGGACTAGCGGGGGCCTACGAGCAGTACTTC
. TRBJ1-4 TRBV5-1 . CASSSYSGEGEKLFF TGCGCCAGCAGCTCGTATTCAGGGGAGGGGGAAAAACTGTTTTTT
. TRBJ2-4 TRBV5-4 . CASSSPGNIQYF TGTGCCAGCAGCTCTCCGGGTAACATTCAGTACTTC
TRBD1 TRBJ1-3 TRBV5-4 . CASSLRGQSSGNTIYF TGTGCCAGCAGCTTGAGGGGACAGAGCTCTGGAAACACCATATATTTT
TRBD2 TRBJ2-7 TRBV6-1 once CASSEARLAGGNEQYF TGTGCCAGCAGTGAAGCGCGGCTAGCGGGGGGTAACGAGCAGTACTTC
TRBD1 TRBJ2-3 TRBV19 . CASTPGQGADTQYF TGTGCCAGTACCCCGGGACAGGGTGCCGATACGCAGTATTTT
. TRBJ1-2 TRBV19 . CASSWGVSYGYTF TGTGCCAGTAGCTGGGGCGTTTCCTATGGCTACACCTTC
TRBD1 TRBJ2-1 TRBV11-2 . CASSRTGVSYNEQFF TGTGCCAGCAGCCGTACAGGGGTCTCCTACAATGAGCAGTTCTTC
TRBD1 TRBJ2-1 TRBV6-4 few CASSKTGQVRYNEQFF TGTGCCAGCAGCAAGACGGGACAGGTTCGATACAATGAGCAGTTCTTC